The clone carrying this T cell receptor (beta chain) has a single count. Its cognate antigen is unknown. At one of its ends the junction is not consistent with the germline gene, which may arise from a read error. This entry comes from a study of blood T cells in healthy people across ages. On the study more broadly: Every two T cells gave about one barcoded beta molecule via template switching. Findings and limits, study-wide: Age advanced and TCR beta diversity per million T cells fell, roughly linearly.

For the second PCR, which ran for about 7 to 11 cycles, a sample-barcoded 5' primer and a J-beta primer mix were used. MiXCR was run by TCRdb on the 5' RACE reads, yielding one entry per CDR3 protein. The sample has about 1.1 million distinct CDR3 sequences; more than 30% are singletons. CDR3 length: 14 residues. In germline, CDR1 is SGDLS, CDR2 YYNGEE. V and J are TRBV9 and TRBJ2-1, with D perhaps matching TRBD1 (7 bases). The source is a man between 18 and 29 years old in good health. The sample was blood. The CDR3 here is CACSQGGTYNEQFF. CDR3 nucleotides: TGTGCCTGCAGCCAGGGGGGCACCTACAATGAGCAGTTCTTC. Variable domain in full (rest from reference TRBV9 and TRBJ2-1): DSGVTQTPKHLITATGQRVTLRCSPRSGDLSVYWYQQSLDQGLQFLIQYYNGEERAKGNILERFSAQQFPDLHSELNLSSLELGDSALYFCACSQGGTYNEQFFGPGTRLTVL.